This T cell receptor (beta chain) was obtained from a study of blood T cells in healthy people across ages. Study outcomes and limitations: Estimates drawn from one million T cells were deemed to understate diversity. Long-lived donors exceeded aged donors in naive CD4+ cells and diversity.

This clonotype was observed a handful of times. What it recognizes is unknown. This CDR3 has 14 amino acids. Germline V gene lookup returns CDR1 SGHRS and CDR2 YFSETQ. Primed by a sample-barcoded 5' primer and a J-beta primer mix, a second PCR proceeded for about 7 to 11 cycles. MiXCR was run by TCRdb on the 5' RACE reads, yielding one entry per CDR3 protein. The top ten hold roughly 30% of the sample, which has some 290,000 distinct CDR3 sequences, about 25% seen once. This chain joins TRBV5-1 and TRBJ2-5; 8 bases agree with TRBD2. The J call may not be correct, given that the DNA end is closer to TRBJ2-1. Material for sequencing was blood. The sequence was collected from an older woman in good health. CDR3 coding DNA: TGCGCCAGCAGACTAGCGGTAGTTAATGGTGAGCAGTTCTTC. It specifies CASRLAVVNGEQFF.